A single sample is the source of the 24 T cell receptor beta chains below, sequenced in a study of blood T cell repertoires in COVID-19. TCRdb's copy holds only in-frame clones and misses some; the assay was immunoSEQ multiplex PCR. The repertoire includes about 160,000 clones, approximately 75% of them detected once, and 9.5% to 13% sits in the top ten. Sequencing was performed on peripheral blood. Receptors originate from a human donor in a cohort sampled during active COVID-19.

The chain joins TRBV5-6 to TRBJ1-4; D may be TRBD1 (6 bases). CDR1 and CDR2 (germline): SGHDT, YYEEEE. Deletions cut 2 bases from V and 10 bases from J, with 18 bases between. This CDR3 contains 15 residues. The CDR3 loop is CASSLGPGTLLKLFF. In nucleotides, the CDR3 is TGTGCCAGCAGCTTAGGGCCAGGGACACTACTAAAACTGTTTTTT.

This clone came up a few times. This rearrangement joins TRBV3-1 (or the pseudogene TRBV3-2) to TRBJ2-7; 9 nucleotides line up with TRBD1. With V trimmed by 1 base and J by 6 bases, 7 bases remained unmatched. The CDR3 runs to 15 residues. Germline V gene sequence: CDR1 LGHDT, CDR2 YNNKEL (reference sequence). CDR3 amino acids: CASSQVPGTGFEQYF. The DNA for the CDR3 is TGTGCCAGCAGCCAAGTACCCGGGACAGGGTTCGAGCAGTACTTC.

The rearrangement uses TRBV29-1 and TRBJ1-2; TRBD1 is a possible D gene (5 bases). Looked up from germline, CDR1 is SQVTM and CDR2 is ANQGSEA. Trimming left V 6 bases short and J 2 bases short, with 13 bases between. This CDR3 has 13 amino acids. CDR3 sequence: CSVAKAGNYGYTF. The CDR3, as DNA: TGCAGCGTAGCGAAAGCAGGGAACTATGGCTACACCTTC.

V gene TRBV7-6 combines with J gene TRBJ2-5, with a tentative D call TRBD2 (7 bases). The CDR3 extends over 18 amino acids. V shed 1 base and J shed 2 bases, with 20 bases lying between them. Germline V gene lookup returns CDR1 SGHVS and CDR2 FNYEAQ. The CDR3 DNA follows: TGTGCCAGCAGCTTAGGGAGTCGGGGGGCCAAACCTCAAGAGACCCAGTACTTC. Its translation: CASSLGSRGAKPQETQYF.

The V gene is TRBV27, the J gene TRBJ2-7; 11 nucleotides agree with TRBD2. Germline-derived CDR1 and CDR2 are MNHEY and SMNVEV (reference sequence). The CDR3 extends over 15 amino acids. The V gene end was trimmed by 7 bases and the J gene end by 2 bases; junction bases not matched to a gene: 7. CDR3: CASTKGTSGPYEQYF. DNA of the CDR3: TGTGCCAGCACCAAGGGGACTAGCGGACCCTACGAGCAGTACTTC.

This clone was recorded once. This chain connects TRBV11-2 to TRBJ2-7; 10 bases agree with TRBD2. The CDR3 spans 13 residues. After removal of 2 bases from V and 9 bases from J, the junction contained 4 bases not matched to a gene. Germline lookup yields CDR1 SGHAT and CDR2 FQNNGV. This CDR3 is CASSLSGGARQYF. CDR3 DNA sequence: TGTGCCAGCAGCTTAAGCGGGGGGGCGCGGCAGTACTTC.

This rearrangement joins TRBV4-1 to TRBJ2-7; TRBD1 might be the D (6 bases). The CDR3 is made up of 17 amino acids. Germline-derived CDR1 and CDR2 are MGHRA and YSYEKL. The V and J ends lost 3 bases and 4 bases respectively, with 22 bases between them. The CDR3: CASSQYGAGAKFYEQYF. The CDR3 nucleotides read TGCGCCAGCAGCCAGTATGGGGCAGGGGCAAAATTTTACGAGCAGTACTTC.

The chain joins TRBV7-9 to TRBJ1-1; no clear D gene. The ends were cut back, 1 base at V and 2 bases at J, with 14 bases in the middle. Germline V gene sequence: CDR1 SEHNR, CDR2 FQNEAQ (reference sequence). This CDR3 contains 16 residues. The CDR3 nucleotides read TGTGCCAGCAGCTTAGTTCGTTCAGGAACTAACACTGAAGCTTTCTTT. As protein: CASSLVRSGTNTEAFF.

The CDR3 sequence: CASSMERETQYF. For the CDR3, the DNA is TGTGCCAGTAGTATGGAGAGGGAGACCCAGTACTTC. The chain carries TRBV19 and TRBJ2-5; D call uncertain. Deletions cut 3 bases from V and 5 bases from J, with 7 bases between. There are 12 residues in the CDR3. CDR1 and CDR2 from the germline V gene are LNHDA and SQIVND (reference sequence).

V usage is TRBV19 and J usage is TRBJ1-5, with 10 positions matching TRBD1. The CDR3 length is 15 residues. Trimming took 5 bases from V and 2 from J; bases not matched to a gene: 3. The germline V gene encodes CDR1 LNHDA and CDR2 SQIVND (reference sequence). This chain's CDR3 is CASSVGQGGNQPQHF. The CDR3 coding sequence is TGTGCCAGTAGTGTCGGACAGGGGGGCAATCAGCCCCAGCATTTT.

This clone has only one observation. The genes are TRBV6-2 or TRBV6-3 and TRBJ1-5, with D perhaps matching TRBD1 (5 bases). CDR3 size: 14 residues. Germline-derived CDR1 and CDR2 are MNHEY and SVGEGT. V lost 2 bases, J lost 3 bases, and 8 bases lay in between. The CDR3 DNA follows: TGTGCCAGCAGTTACGAGACAGTCAATCAGCCCCAGCATTTT. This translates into CASSYETVNQPQHF.

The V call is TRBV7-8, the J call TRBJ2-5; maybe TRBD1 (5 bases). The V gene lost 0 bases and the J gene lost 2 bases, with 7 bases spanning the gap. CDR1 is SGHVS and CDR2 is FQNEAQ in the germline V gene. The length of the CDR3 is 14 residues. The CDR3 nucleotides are TGTGCCAGCAGCTTAGCGACAGTTCAAGAGACCCAGTACTTC. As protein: CASSLATVQETQYF.

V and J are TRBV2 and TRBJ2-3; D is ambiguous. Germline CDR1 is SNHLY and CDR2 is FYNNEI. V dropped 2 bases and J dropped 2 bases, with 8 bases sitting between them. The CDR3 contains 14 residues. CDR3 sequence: CASSESADTDTQYF. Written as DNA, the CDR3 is TGTGCCAGCAGTGAATCCGCGGACACAGATACGCAGTATTTT.

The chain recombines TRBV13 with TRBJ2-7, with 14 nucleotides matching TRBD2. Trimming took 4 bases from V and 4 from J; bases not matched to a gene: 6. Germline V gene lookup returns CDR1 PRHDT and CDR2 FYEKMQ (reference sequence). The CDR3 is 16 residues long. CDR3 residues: CASSWGLAGVSYEQYF. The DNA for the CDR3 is TGTGCCAGCAGCTGGGGACTAGCGGGAGTTTCGTACGAGCAGTACTTC.

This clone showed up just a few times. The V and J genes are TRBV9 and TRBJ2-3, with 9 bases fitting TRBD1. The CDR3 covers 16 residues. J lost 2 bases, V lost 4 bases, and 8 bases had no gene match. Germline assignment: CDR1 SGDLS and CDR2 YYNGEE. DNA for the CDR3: TGTGCCAGCAGCTCCACCGGGACAGGGATCACAGATACGCAGTATTTT. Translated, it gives CASSSTGTGITDTQYF.

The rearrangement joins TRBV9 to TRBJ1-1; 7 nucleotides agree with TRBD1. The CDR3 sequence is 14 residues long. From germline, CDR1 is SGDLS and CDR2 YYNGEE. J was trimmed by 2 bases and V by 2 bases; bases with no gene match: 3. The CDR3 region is CASSVSGGNTEAFF. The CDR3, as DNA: TGTGCCAGCAGCGTGTCAGGGGGAAACACTGAAGCTTTCTTT.

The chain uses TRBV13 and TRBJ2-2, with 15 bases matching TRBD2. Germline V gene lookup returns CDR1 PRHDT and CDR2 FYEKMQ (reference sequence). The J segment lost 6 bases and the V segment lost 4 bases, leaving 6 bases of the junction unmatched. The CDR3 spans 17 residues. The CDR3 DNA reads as TGTGCCAGCAGCTCTGGACTAGCGGGAGGGCCGTCCGGGGAGCTGTTTTTT. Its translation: CASSSGLAGGPSGELFF.

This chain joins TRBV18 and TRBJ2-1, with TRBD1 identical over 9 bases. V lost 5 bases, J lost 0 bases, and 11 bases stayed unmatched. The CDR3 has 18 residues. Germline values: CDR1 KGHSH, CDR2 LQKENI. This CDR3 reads CASSLRDRAISSYNEQFF. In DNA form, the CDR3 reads TGTGCCAGCTCATTACGGGACAGGGCAATCAGCTCCTACAATGAGCAGTTCTTC. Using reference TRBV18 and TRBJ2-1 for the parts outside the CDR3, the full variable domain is NAGVMQNPRHLVRRRGQEARLRCSPMKGHSHVYWYRQLPEEGLKFMVYLQKENIIDESGMPKERFSAEFPKEGPSILRIQQVVRGDSAAYFCASSLRDRAISSYNEQFFGPGTRLTVL.

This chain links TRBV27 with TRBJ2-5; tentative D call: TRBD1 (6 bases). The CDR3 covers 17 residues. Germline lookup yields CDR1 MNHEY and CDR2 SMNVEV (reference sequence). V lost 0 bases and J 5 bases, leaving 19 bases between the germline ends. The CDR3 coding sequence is TGTGCCAGCAGTTTATCCCTTACAGGGTTCACGAAGGAGACCCAGTACTTC. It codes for CASSLSLTGFTKETQYF.

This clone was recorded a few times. CDR3 in amino acids: CASSQVSGSDEQYF. The CDR3 bases are TGCGCCAGCAGCCAAGTTAGCGGGAGCGACGAGCAGTACTTC. The V call is TRBV4-3, the J call TRBJ2-7; 9 positions agree with TRBD2. Per the germline V gene, CDR1 is LGHNA and CDR2 is YSLEER. V was pared by 1 base and J by 5 bases, with 3 bases of the junction left unmatched. This CDR3 region has 14 residues.

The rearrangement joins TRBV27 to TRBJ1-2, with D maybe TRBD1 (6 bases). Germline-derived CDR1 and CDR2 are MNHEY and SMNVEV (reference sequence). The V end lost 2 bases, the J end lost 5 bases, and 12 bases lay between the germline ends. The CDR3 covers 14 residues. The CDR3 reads CASSLGAGEYGYTF. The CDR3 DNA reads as TGTGCCAGCAGTTTAGGGGCAGGGGAGTATGGCTACACCTTC.

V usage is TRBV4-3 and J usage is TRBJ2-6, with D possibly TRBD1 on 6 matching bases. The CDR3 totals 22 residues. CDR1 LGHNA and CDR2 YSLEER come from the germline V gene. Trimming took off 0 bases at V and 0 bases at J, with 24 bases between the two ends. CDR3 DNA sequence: TGCGCCAGCAGCCAAGATCTTTTTCGGTTGGACAGCTTGTTCTCTGGGGCCAACGTCCTGACTTTC. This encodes CASSQDLFRLDSLFSGANVLTF.

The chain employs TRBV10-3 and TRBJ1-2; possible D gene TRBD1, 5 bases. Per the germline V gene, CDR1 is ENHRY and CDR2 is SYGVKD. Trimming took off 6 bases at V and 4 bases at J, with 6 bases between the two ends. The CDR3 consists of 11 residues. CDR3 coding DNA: TGTGCCATCAGAGACAGCTATGGCTACACCTTC. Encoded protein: CAIRDSYGYTF.

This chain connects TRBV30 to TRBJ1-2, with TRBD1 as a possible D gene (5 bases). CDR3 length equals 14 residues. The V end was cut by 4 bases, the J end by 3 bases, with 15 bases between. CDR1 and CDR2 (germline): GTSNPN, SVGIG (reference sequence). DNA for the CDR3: TGTGCCTGGACCCGACAGAGACTTGACTATGGCTACACCTTC. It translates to CAWTRQRLDYGYTF.